These 2 T cell receptor beta chains originate from one sample sequenced in a study of patients and donors after allogeneic stem cell transplantation. Using its own MiXCR run on the RT-PCR reads, TCRdb lists one record per CDR3 protein. Of about 24,000 distinct CDR3 sequences listed, about 42% are singletons. Sequencing was done on a sample of blood, either unsorted or a sorted T cell fraction (not recorded which). These receptors were obtained from a human donor who was either an allogeneic HSCT recipient or a stem cell or donor lymphocyte infusion donor (not recorded which). It is not recorded whose cells these are; they may come from a transplant donor.

This clonotype was seen a handful of times. V usage is TRBV5-4 and J usage is TRBJ1-6; TRBD1 matches 9 bases. The CDR3 extends over 15 amino acids. V lost 0 bases, J lost 8 bases, and 3 bases stayed unmatched. Germline lookup yields CDR1 SGHNT and CDR2 YYREEE (reference sequence). The CDR3 sequence: CASSLEGTGHSPLHF. The CDR3 region has the DNA TGTGCCAGCAGCTTGGAGGGGACAGGGCATTCACCCCTCCACTTT.

The chain employs TRBV2 and TRBJ2-7; 11 nucleotides line up with TRBD2. The CDR3 totals 14 residues. Losses at the gene ends were 6 bases for V and 3 bases for J; bases not matched to a gene: 4. The germline V gene has CDR1 SNHLY and CDR2 FYNNEI. The CDR3 region has the DNA TGTGCCAGCAGCAATAGCGGGGGGGGCTACGAGCAGTACTTC. This encodes CASSNSGGGYEQYF.